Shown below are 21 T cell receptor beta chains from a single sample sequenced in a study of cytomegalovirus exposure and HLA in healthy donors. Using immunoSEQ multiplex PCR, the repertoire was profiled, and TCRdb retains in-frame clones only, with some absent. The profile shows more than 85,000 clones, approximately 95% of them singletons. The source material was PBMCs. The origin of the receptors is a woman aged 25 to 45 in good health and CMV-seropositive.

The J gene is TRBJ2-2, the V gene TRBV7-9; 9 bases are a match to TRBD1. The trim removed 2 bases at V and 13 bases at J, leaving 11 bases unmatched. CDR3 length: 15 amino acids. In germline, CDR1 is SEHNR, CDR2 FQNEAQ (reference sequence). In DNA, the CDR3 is TGTGCCAGCAGCTTAAACGGGACAGGGAATCGACTGCTGTTTTTT. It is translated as CASSLNGTGNRLLFF.

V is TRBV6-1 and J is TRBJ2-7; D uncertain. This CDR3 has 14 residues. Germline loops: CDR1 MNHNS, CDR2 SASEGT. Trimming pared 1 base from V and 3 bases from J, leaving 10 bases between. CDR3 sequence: CASSEVRVNYEQYF. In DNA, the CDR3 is TGTGCCAGCAGTGAAGTGCGCGTGAACTACGAGCAGTACTTC.

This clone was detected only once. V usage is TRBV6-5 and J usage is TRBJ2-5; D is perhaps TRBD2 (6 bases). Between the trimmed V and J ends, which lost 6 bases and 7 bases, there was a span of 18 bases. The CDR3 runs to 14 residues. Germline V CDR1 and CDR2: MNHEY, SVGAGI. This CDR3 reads CASSPVGLPGTQYF. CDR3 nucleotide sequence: TGTGCCAGCAGCCCGGTGGGACTGCCCGGGACCCAGTACTTC.

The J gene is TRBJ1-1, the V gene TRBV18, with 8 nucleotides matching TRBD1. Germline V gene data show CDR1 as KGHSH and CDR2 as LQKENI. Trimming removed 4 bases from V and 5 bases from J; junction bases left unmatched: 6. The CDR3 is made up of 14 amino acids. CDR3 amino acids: CASSQGQGFTEAFF. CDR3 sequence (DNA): TGTGCCAGCTCACAAGGACAGGGTTTTACTGAAGCTTTCTTT.

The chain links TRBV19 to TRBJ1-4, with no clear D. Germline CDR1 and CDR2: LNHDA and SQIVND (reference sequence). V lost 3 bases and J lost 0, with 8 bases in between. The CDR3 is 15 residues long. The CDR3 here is CASSMLWPTNEKLFF. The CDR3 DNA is TGTGCCAGTAGTATGCTGTGGCCAACTAATGAAAAACTGTTTTTT. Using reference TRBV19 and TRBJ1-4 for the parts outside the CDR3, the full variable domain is DGGITQSPKYLFRKEGQNVTLSCEQNLNHDAMYWYRQDPGQGLRLIYYSQIVNDFQKGDIAEGYSVSREKKESFPLTVTSAQKNPTAFYLCASSMLWPTNEKLFFGSGTQLSVL.

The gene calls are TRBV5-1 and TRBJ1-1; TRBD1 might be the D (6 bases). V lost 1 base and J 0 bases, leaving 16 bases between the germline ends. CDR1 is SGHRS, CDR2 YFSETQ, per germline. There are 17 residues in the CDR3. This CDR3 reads CASSLRGRGQLNTEAFF. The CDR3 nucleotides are TGCGCCAGCAGCTTGAGGGGTAGGGGACAACTGAACACTGAAGCTTTCTTT.

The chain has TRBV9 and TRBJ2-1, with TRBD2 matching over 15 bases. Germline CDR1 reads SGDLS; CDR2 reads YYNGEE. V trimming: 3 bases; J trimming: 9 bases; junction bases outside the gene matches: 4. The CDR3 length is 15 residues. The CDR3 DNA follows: TGTGCCAGCAGCGGGACTAGCGGGAGGGGGGGTGAGCAGTTCTTC. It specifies CASSGTSGRGGEQFF.

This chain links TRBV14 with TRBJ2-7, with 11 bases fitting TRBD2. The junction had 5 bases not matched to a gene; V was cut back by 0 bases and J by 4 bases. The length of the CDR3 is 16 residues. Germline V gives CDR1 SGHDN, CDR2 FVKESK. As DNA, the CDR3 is TGTGCCAGCAGCCAAGATCGACTAGCGGGATCTTACGAGCAGTACTTC. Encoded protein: CASSQDRLAGSYEQYF.

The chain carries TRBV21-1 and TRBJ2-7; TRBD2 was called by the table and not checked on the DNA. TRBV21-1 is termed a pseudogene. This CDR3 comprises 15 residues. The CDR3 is CASSIGLADTYEQYF. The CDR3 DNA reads TGTGCCAGCAGCATAGGACTAGCGGACACCTACGAGCAGTACTTC.

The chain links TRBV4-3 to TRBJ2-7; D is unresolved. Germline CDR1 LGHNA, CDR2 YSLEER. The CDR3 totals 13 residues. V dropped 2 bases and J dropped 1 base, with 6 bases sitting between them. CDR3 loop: CASSQFRSYEQYF. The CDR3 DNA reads TGCGCCAGCAGCCAATTCAGATCCTACGAGCAGTACTTC.

In nucleotides, the CDR3 is TGTGCCAGCTCTGACAATTCCTTTCGGGGATCCTACGAGCAGTACTTC. This gives the protein CASSDNSFRGSYEQYF. The chain links TRBV27 to TRBJ2-7; perhaps TRBD2 as D (5 bases). Trimming took off 8 bases at V and 1 base at J, with 21 bases between the two ends. This CDR3 region has 16 residues. Per the germline V gene, CDR1 is MNHEY and CDR2 is SMNVEV (reference sequence).

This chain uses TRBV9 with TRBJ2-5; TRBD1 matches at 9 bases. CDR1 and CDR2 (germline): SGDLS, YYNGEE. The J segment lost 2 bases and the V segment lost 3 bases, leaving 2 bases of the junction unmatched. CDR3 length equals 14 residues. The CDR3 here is CASSAGQGQETQYF. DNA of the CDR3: TGTGCCAGCAGCGCGGGACAGGGACAAGAGACCCAGTACTTC.

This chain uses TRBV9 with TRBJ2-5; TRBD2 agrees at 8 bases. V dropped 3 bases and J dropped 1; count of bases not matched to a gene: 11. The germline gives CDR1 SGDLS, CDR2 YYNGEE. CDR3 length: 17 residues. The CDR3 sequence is CASSAPAGDLLQETQYF. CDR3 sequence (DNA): TGTGCCAGCAGCGCGCCAGCGGGAGACCTACTCCAAGAGACCCAGTACTTC.

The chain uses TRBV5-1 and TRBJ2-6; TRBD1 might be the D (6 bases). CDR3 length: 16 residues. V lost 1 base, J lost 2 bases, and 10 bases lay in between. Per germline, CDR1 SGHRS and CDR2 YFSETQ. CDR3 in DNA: TGCGCCAGCAGCTTGACGACAGGAGCTGGGGCCAACGTCCTGACTTTC. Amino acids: CASSLTTGAGANVLTF.

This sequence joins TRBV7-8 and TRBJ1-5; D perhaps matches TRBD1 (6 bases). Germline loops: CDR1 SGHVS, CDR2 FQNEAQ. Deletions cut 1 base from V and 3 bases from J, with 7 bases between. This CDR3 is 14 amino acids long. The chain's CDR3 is CASSLGQDNQPQHF. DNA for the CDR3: TGTGCCAGCAGCTTAGGACAGGACAATCAGCCCCAGCATTTT.

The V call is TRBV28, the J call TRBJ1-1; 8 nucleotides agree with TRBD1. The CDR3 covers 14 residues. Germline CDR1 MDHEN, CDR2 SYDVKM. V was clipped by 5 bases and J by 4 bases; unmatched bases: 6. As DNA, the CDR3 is TGTGCCAGCAGTACCGGGACAGGTTTCACTGAAGCTTTCTTT. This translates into CASSTGTGFTEAFF.

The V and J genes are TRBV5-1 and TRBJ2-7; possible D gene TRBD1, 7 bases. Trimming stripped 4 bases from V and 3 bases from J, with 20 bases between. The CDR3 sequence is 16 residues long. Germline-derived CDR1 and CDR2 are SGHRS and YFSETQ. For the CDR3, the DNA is TGCGCCAGCAGCCCTACTCCGGCGGGACAGTTCTACGAGCAGTACTTC. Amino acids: CASSPTPAGQFYEQYF.

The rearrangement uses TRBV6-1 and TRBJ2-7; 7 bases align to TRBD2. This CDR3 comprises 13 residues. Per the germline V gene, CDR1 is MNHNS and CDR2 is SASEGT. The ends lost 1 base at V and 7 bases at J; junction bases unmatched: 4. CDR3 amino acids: CASSEVWRGEQYF. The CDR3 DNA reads TGTGCCAGCAGTGAAGTTTGGCGGGGGGAGCAGTACTTC.

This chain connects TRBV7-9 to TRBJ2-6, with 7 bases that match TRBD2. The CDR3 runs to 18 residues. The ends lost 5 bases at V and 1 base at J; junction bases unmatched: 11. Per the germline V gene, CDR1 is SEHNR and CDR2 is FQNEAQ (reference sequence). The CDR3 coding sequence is TGTGCCAGCAGCCCGGGGGGTTACCCGATATCTGGGGCCAACGTCCTGACTTTC. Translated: CASSPGGYPISGANVLTF.

CDR3 in DNA: TGTGCCATCAGTGGACAGAGCTCCTACAATGAGCAGTTCTTC. Translation: CAISGQSSYNEQFF. This chain uses TRBV10-3 with TRBJ2-1, with D maybe TRBD1 (5 bases). Trimming cost V 4 bases and J 0 bases, with 7 bases left between them. CDR1 and CDR2 (germline): ENHRY, SYGVKD. The CDR3 length is 14 residues.

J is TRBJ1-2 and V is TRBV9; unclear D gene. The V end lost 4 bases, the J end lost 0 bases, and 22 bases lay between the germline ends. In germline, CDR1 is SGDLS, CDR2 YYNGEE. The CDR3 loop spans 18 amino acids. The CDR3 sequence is CASSHTLAGSDTNYGYTF. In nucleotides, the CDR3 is TGTGCCAGCAGCCATACCCTCGCGGGGAGTGATACTAACTATGGCTACACCTTC.